The rows below give T cell receptor beta chains drawn from one sample of a study of cytomegalovirus exposure and HLA in healthy donors. The protocol was immunoSEQ multiplex PCR, while the TCRdb copy is restricted to in-frame clones and leaves out a portion. The repertoire consists of around 63,000 clones, with roughly 80% occurring once and the leading ten covering approximately 3%. Sample: PBMCs. These receptors were collected from a woman in her 30s in good health and CMV-seronegative. CDR3s leave out the opening cysteine and the closing phenylalanine or tryptophan. Not all rows give a size; the values are once, few, many and, for expanded clones, a class.

V,size,CDR3
TRBV29-1,-,SVKSNNEQF
TRBV5-1,-,ASSLADRSGSNYGYT
TRBV9,-,ASSVVWGISTDTQY
TRBV7-9,-,ASSKTGEGNQPQH
TRBV12-5,once,ASGGDPNGGRWGTEAF
TRBV7-7,few,ASSSAGTGKETQY
TRBV23-1,-,ASSQSSPGWNSGNTIY
TRBV13,-,ASSLDVGQGSGTQY
TRBV9,-,ASSYRGRSGNTIY
TRBV9,-,ASSEGLDTEAF
TRBV6-4,-,ASSGGGFTDTQY
TRBV15,-,ATSRDRSRAEAF
TRBV9,-,ASSVGGQNVDYT
TRBV11-1,-,ASSTSQGTDTQY
TRBV7-2,-,ASSSSISGSGANVLT
TRBV19,-,ASSRLWTADGNQPQH
TRBV5-1,once,ASSSGQGTEAF
TRBV5-1,-,ASSLAKGQGYEQY
TRBV5-4,-,ASSLSSGGAYEQY
TRBV27,-,ASSLSLPQRGYTDTQY
TRBV7-9,once,ASSPGQGLAKNIQY
TRBV19,-,ASSISVNTEAF
TRBV11-2,-,ASSLTGGRAWSNEQF
TRBV30,-,AWSSGATNEKLF
TRBV9,-,ASSPLSSYNEQF
TRBV10-2,-,ASTLTGLYNEQF
TRBV19,-,ASSSQWASAYNEQF
TRBV5-1,few,ASSIVPGLAGGLSGANVLT
TRBV2,-,ASSQTGPPLH
TRBV12-1,-,ASRWREGLRVKHNEQF
TRBV19,-,ASSVSQNYGYT
TRBV19,-,ASSMRLAASYNEQF
TRBV5-4,-,ASSSERGRSVGTGELF
TRBV7-2,-,ASSPTYNEQF
TRBV6-1,-,ASSSWRPEAF
TRBV10-3,few,AISESPPDTDTQY
TRBV6-5,-,ASSLSGRIF
TRBV10-3,-,AISESGGDQPQH
TRBV19,-,ASSMEDSVQETQY
TRBV20-1,-,SARGDRIAV
TRBV2,-,ASKLETTGELF
TRBV7-2,once,ASSLIAGGAGYEQY
TRBV27,-,ASSSLAGLSGANVLT
TRBV19,few,ASTPRAGGLNTEAF
TRBV6-6,-,ASSTGDRGNTIY
TRBV5-1,-,ASSLEAGKNTEAF
TRBV27,-,ASSRRENTEAF
TRBV6-7,-,ASLDREKKDTQY
TRBV7-2,-,ASSEAGTGPSNYGYT
TRBV6-4,-,AIVDGSNQPQH
TRBV2,-,ASRETGGYNTEAF
TRBV19,-,ASSNGREGDQPQH
TRBV28,-,ASSRSDSSNQPQH
TRBV29-1,once,SGREGVEQF
TRBV10-3,few,AIVSFKGAEAF
TRBV6-4,-,ASSETGDTGELF
TRBV4-1,few,ASSQEGGRYTDTQY
TRBV27,few,ASSYPGGSPLH